What follows are 28 T cell receptor beta chains derived from one specimen sequenced in a study of radiotherapy plus CTLA-4 blockade in lung cancer. Clones were read by immunoSEQ multiplex PCR, and TCRdb kept only the in-frame ones, dropping some. The sample contains around 63,000 clones, roughly three quarters of which appear only once. This material consisted of peripheral blood, taken from a patient treated with radiotherapy plus ipilimumab. The receptor source for this set is a human donor with non-small cell lung cancer whose response to radiotherapy plus ipilimumab could not be evaluated. Some clones in this sample may be carry-over from other donors' samples.

The V gene is TRBV19, the J gene TRBJ1-2, with 7 bases identical to TRBD1. The V segment lost 5 bases and the J segment 4 bases; nucleotides outside the gene matches: 13. CDR3 length: 16 amino acids. CDR1 is LNHDA and CDR2 is SQIVND in the germline V gene (reference sequence). The CDR3 DNA follows: TGTGCCAGTAGTCTCGGGGGGGACAGAAGACTCTATGGCTACACCTTC. Its protein is CASSLGGDRRLYGYTF.

The rearrangement uses TRBV5-6 and TRBJ1-1, with 8 bases matching TRBD1. The V gene end was trimmed by 1 base and the J gene end by 1 base; junction bases not matched to a gene: 6. Germline lookup yields CDR1 SGHDT and CDR2 YYEEEE. This CDR3 is built from 16 residues. Written as DNA, the CDR3 is TGTGCCAGCAGCTTGAGAGCAGGGGGCTGGAACACTGAAGCTTTCTTT. This codes for CASSLRAGGWNTEAFF. Based on the CDR3 plus reference TRBV5-6 and TRBJ1-1, the full variable domain is DAGVTQSPTHLIKTRGQQVTLRCSPKSGHDTVSWYQQALGQGPQFIFQYYEEEERQRGNFPDRFSGHQFPNYSSELNVNALLLGDSALYLCASSLRAGGWNTEAFFGQGTRLTVV.

Concerning this clone itself: The same CDR3 can be traced to other DNA sequences in this sample. This chain uses TRBV5-1 with TRBJ1-2, with 8 bases lining up with TRBD1. V trimming: 3 bases; J trimming: 3 bases; junction bases outside the gene matches: 1. The germline CDR1 and CDR2 sequences are SGHRS and YFSETQ. The CDR3 is 13 residues long. The CDR3 DNA follows: TGCGCCAGCAGCTCGACAGGGGACTATGGCTACACCTTC. It is translated as CASSSTGDYGYTF.

This clone was found a few times. J is TRBJ2-2 and V is TRBV7-2; TRBD1 is a possible D gene (5 bases). The CDR3 is 15 amino acids. Germline V CDR1 and CDR2: SGHTA, FQGNSA. V gave up 8 bases and J gave up 3 bases, with 16 bases separating them. The DNA of the CDR3 is TGTGCCAGCGGCCCCTACAGGCCGGACACCGGGGAGCTGTTTTTT. It yields the protein CASGPYRPDTGELFF. Together with reference TRBV7-2 and TRBJ2-2, the CDR3 gives the full variable domain: GAGVSQSPSNKVTEKGKDVELRCDPISGHTALYWYRQSLGQGLEFLIYFQGNSAPDKSGLPSDRFSAERTGGSVSTLTIQRTQQEDSAVYLCASGPYRPDTGELFFGEGSRLTVL.

This chain links TRBV30 with TRBJ2-7; no firm D call. Germline V lookup: CDR1 GTSNPN, CDR2 SVGIG (reference sequence). The CDR3 runs to 12 residues. Between the trimmed V and J ends, which lost 3 bases and 1 base, there was a span of 7 bases. In DNA, the CDR3 is TGTGCCTGGAGCGGGTTTTCCTACGAGCAGTACTTC. Translated, it gives CAWSGFSYEQYF.

The gene calls are TRBV7-2 and TRBJ2-3, with D maybe TRBD1 (6 bases). The CDR3 is 15 residues long. V was cut by 4 bases and J by 1 base, with 12 bases left in between. CDR1 and CDR2 (germline): SGHTA, FQGNSA. The CDR3 DNA follows: TGTGCCAGCAGCTACCACAGGGCTCGCACAGATACGCAGTATTTT. It encodes CASSYHRARTDTQYF. Based on the CDR3 plus reference TRBV7-2 and TRBJ2-3, the full variable domain is GAGVSQSPSNKVTEKGKDVELRCDPISGHTALYWYRQSLGQGLEFLIYFQGNSAPDKSGLPSDRFSAERTGGSVSTLTIQRTQQEDSAVYLCASSYHRARTDTQYFGPGTRLTVL.

The chain links TRBV7-2 to TRBJ1-1; tentative D call: TRBD1 (5 bases). Germline CDR1 reads SGHTA; CDR2 reads FQGNSA. Trimming pared 1 base from V and 3 bases from J, leaving 9 bases between. The CDR3 contains 14 residues. The CDR3 protein is CASSLGGMDTEAFF. CDR3 bases: TGTGCCAGCAGCTTAGGGGGCATGGACACTGAAGCTTTCTTT.

This clone occurred once. The J gene is TRBJ2-5, the V gene TRBV4-2, with D maybe TRBD2 (7 bases). CDR3 length: 15 amino acids. CDR1 and CDR2 from the germline V gene are LGHNA and YNFKEQ. Trimming cost V 1 base and J 5 bases, with 14 bases left between them. CDR3 protein: CASSQAGGPQETQYF. CDR3 nucleotide sequence: TGTGCCAGCAGCCAAGCCGGGGGGCCCCAGGAGACCCAGTACTTC.

The chain carries TRBV30 and TRBJ1-1; the D is unclear. Germline lookup yields CDR1 GTSNPN and CDR2 SVGIG (reference sequence). The CDR3 covers 12 residues. V gave up 2 bases and J gave up 4 bases, with 8 bases separating them. This CDR3 is CAWSFGSTEAFF. In DNA form, the CDR3 reads TGTGCCTGGAGTTTTGGGAGCACTGAAGCTTTCTTT.

The rearrangement joins TRBV6-5 to TRBJ1-2; TRBD1 matches at 10 bases. The CDR3 is 14 amino acids. Germline V gene lookup returns CDR1 MNHEY and CDR2 SVGAGI. Trimming cost V 6 bases and J 4 bases; bases outside gene matches: 5. The CDR3 coding sequence is TGTGCCAGCAGCAGGGACAGGGGAGGCTATGGCTACACCTTC. Encoded protein: CASSRDRGGYGYTF.

The chain combines TRBV6-1 with TRBJ1-5; no clear D gene. V lost 5 bases and J lost 7, with 12 bases in between. The CDR3 is 13 residues long. Looked up from germline, CDR1 is MNHNS and CDR2 is SASEGT. In nucleotides, the CDR3 is TGTGCCAGCAGTCTGGGGTGGGAGCAGCCCCAGCATTTT. Translated: CASSLGWEQPQHF.

This rearrangement joins TRBV7-2 to TRBJ2-7; D gene ambiguous. V was shortened by 3 bases and J by 2 bases, with 8 bases between the two germline ends. Germline V gene lookup returns CDR1 SGHTA and CDR2 FQGNSA. The CDR3 spans 13 residues. CDR3 sequence: CASSLAITYEQYF. The CDR3 DNA follows: TGTGCCAGCAGCTTGGCAATAACCTACGAGCAGTACTTC.

The rearrangement links TRBV6-5 to TRBJ1-3, with D hard to call. This CDR3 has 16 residues. V was cut by 2 bases and J by 0 bases, with 11 bases left in between. Germline V gene sequence: CDR1 MNHEY, CDR2 SVGAGI. CDR3 bases: TGTGCCAGCAGTTACCGCGGCCTCTTCTCTGGAAACACCATATATTTT. Its translation: CASSYRGLFSGNTIYF.

The chain has TRBV18 and TRBJ2-5; 8 bases are shared with TRBD1. The J call is uncertain, as TRBJ2-7 better fits the DNA end. This CDR3 is 15 amino acids long. Germline V gene sequence: CDR1 KGHSH, CDR2 LQKENI. The CDR3 loop is CASSPSAGQGYEQYF. The CDR3 DNA is TGTGCCAGCTCACCCAGCGCCGGACAGGGCTACGAGCAGTACTTC.

The rearrangement uses TRBV2 and TRBJ2-5; 7 positions agree with TRBD1. J gave up 5 bases and V 5 bases, and 8 bases lay outside the gene matches. The CDR3 runs to 14 residues. Germline V CDR1 and CDR2: SNHLY, FYNNEI. Here the CDR3 reads CASSKNRGGETQYF. CDR3 nucleotides: TGTGCCAGCAGTAAAAACAGGGGCGGGGAGACCCAGTACTTC.

This rearrangement joins TRBV5-1 to TRBJ2-2; D is undetermined. Germline-derived CDR1 and CDR2 are SGHRS and YFSETQ. Trimming left V 0 bases short and J 6 bases short, with 9 bases between. This CDR3 has 14 residues. CDR3 DNA: TGCGCCAGCAGCTTGGATGTTATCCCCGGGGAGCTGTTTTTT. Its protein is CASSLDVIPGELFF.

The chain has TRBV6-5 and TRBJ1-4; D is unresolved. With 6 bases removed from V and 8 bases from J, the gap between germline ends came to 13 bases. Germline CDR1 MNHEY, CDR2 SVGAGI. The CDR3 is 13 residues long. The CDR3 protein is CASSWAEGEKLFF. The CDR3 DNA reads TGTGCCAGCAGCTGGGCGGAGGGAGAAAAACTGTTTTTT.

The chain joins TRBV28 to TRBJ2-7, with D tentatively TRBD2 (5 bases). Germline values: CDR1 MDHEN, CDR2 SYDVKM. CDR3 length equals 14 residues. Trimming left V 5 bases short and J 7 bases short, with 18 bases between. In nucleotides, the CDR3 is TGTGCCAGCAGTATAGCCCAGCGGCGAGGGGAGCAGTACTTC. It translates to CASSIAQRRGEQYF.

J is TRBJ1-1 and V is TRBV12-5, with D hard to call. This CDR3 is 13 amino acids long. Germline-derived CDR1 and CDR2 are LGHNT and FRNRAP. V lost 5 bases to trimming and J lost 1 base, with 8 bases between them. CDR3 in amino acids: CASGRGGNTEAFF. Written as DNA, the CDR3 is TGTGCTAGTGGTCGTGGCGGGAACACTGAAGCTTTCTTT. The full variable domain, in which reference TRBV12-5 and TRBJ1-1 provide the parts outside the CDR3, is DARVTQTPRHKVTEMGQEVTMRCQPILGHNTVFWYRQTMMQGLELLAYFRNRAPLDDSGMPKDRFSAEMPDATLATLKIQPSEPRDSAVYFCASGRGGNTEAFFGQGTRLTVV.

The V call is TRBV28, the J call TRBJ2-2; 8 bases are shared with TRBD1. Germline CDR1 reads MDHEN; CDR2 reads SYDVKM. The CDR3 runs 14 residues. The V and J ends lost 4 bases and 3 bases, in that order; junction bases with no gene match: 1. The chain's CDR3 is CASSSQGDTGELFF. CDR3 nucleotide sequence: TGTGCCAGCAGTTCACAGGGGGACACCGGGGAGCTGTTTTTT. Combining the CDR3 with reference TRBV28 and TRBJ2-2 gives the whole variable domain DVKVTQSSRYLVKRTGEKVFLECVQDMDHENMFWYRQDPGLGLRLIYFSYDVKMKEKGDIPEGYSVSREKKERFSLILESASTNQTSMYLCASSSQGDTGELFFGEGSRLTVL.

The chain couples TRBV19 to TRBJ2-1; 9 bases map to TRBD2. Germline values: CDR1 LNHDA, CDR2 SQIVND (reference sequence). The CDR3 extends over 16 amino acids. Germline trimming cut 3 bases from V and 7 bases from J; bases unmatched to any gene: 10. The CDR3 here is CASSILAGAHWNEQFF. The CDR3 region has the DNA TGTGCCAGTAGTATCTTAGCGGGAGCCCATTGGAATGAGCAGTTCTTC.

The J gene is TRBJ1-2, the V gene TRBV28; TRBD1 agrees at 8 bases. Unmatched junction bases numbered 10, after V lost 6 bases and J lost 4 bases. Germline V gene lookup returns CDR1 MDHEN and CDR2 SYDVKM. The CDR3 loop spans 15 amino acids. The CDR3 sequence is CASRSAPDRAYGYTF. CDR3 sequence (DNA): TGTGCCAGCAGGAGTGCTCCGGACAGGGCCTATGGCTACACCTTC.

V and J are TRBV11-1 and TRBJ1-1; 11 nucleotides line up with TRBD1. The germline V gene encodes CDR1 SGHAT and CDR2 FQDESV (reference sequence). The CDR3 covers 15 residues. V trimming: 3 bases; J trimming: 3 bases; junction bases outside the gene matches: 3. CDR3 protein: CASSFRGQGDTEAFF. CDR3 nucleotide sequence: TGTGCCAGCAGCTTCCGGGGACAGGGGGACACTGAAGCTTTCTTT.

The rearrangement links TRBV6-5 to TRBJ2-7; TRBD1 agrees at 11 bases. Trimming removed 6 bases from V and 0 bases from J; junction bases left unmatched: 4. Per germline, CDR1 MNHEY and CDR2 SVGAGI. This CDR3 is 15 amino acids long. This CDR3 is CASRSGTGGSYEQYF. Written as DNA, the CDR3 is TGTGCCAGCAGGTCCGGGACAGGGGGCTCCTACGAGCAGTACTTC.

The chain links TRBV6-5 to TRBJ2-7; maybe TRBD1 (5 bases). The CDR3 is made up of 14 amino acids. Trimming removed 6 bases from V and 2 bases from J, with 14 bases in between. Germline V CDR1 and CDR2: MNHEY, SVGAGI. In nucleotides, the CDR3 is TGTGCCAGCAGAGACTTTAGGGGTCCCTACGAGCAGTACTTC. This translates into CASRDFRGPYEQYF.

CDR3 protein: CASSLSWGAGELFF. The CDR3 DNA reads as TGCGCCAGCAGCTTGAGCTGGGGCGCCGGGGAGCTGTTTTTT. This rearrangement joins TRBV5-1 to TRBJ2-2; tentative D call: TRBD1 (5 bases). This CDR3 is 14 amino acids long. The ends were cut back, 1 base at V and 6 bases at J, with 10 bases in the middle. Germline V CDR1 and CDR2: SGHRS, YFSETQ.

V usage is TRBV7-9 and J usage is TRBJ1-4; D not certain. The germline CDR1 and CDR2 sequences are SEHNR and FQNEAQ (reference sequence). The CDR3 is 15 amino acids. Trimming removed 6 bases at V and 1 base at J, with 12 bases between. In DNA, the CDR3 is TGTGCCAGCAGGAACCTAGGGAGAACTAATGAAAAACTGTTTTTT. This translates into CASRNLGRTNEKLFF.

Of note for this clone: Other DNA sequences in this specimen translate into the identical CDR3. The rearrangement joins TRBV27 to TRBJ1-2, with TRBD1 identical over 9 bases. Trimming removed 3 bases from V and 5 bases from J; junction bases left unmatched: 1. The CDR3 covers 13 residues. Germline CDR1 reads MNHEY; CDR2 reads SMNVEV (reference sequence). CDR3 sequence reads: CASSFDRGYGYTF. The CDR3 DNA reads as TGTGCCAGCAGTTTTGACAGGGGGTATGGCTACACCTTC.